The 32 T cell receptor beta chains listed next were all sequenced from one sample in a study of T cells in Graves' hyperthyroidism and ophthalmopathy. Researchers amplified the TCR beta CDR3 regions from RNA transcripts. Researchers ran a first-round RT-PCR on the TCR CDR3 using the HTBI primer set. TCRdb processed the multiplex PCR reads anew with MiXCR; each CDR3 protein has one entry. The table shows roughly 700,000 distinct CDR3 sequences, with 14% occurring only once. Input material: blood. Receptor source: a woman younger than 35 with Graves' hyperthyroidism.

The chain employs TRBV29-1 and TRBJ1-5; D remains ambiguous. The CDR3 consists of 12 residues. The germline V gene encodes CDR1 SQVTM and CDR2 ANQGSEA. Trimming took 0 bases from V and 11 from J, leaving 11 bases between them. The CDR3 reads CSVEDPLNTQHF. The CDR3 nucleotides read TGCAGCGTTGAAGATCCACTTAATACCCAGCATTTT.

The rearrangement joins TRBV10-3 to TRBJ2-1; D is ambiguous. The CDR3 spans 18 residues. Trimming pared 3 bases from V and 8 bases from J, leaving 26 bases between. CDR1 is ENHRY, CDR2 SYGVKD, per germline. The CDR3 spells CAISDLAVLTAKPDEQFF. CDR3 DNA: TGTGCCATCAGTGACCTCGCTGTACTAACGGCTAAGCCGGATGAGCAGTTCTTC.

This clonotype was counted at least ten times. The chain has TRBV4-3 and TRBJ2-7; 8 bases are a match to TRBD1. Germline-derived CDR1 and CDR2 are LGHNA and YSLEER. V gave up 5 bases and J gave up 3 bases; unmatched junction bases: 6. This CDR3 contains 14 residues. CDR3 amino acids: CASSVRQGNYEQYF. In DNA form, the CDR3 reads TGCGCCAGCAGCGTTCGACAGGGGAACTACGAGCAGTACTTC.

V usage is TRBV7-9 and J usage is TRBJ2-5; maybe TRBD2 (6 bases). Trimming removed 4 bases at V and 2 bases at J, with 14 bases between. This CDR3 has 15 amino acids. CDR1 and CDR2 from the germline V gene are SEHNR and FQNEAQ (reference sequence). The CDR3 DNA reads as TGTGCCAGCAGCTCCGGACTATTGGGGCAAGAGACCCAGTACTTC. This translates into CASSSGLLGQETQYF.

This clonotype was observed a handful of times. This sequence joins TRBV6-6 and TRBJ2-7, with a tentative D call TRBD1 (6 bases). Trimming shortened V by 2 bases and J by 3 bases, and 20 bases separated the two germline ends. Germline CDR1 reads MNHNY; CDR2 reads SVGAGI (reference sequence). CDR3 length: 17 residues. The CDR3 sequence is CASSYRWLGDTDYEQYF. The DNA of the CDR3 is TGTGCCAGCAGTTACCGGTGGCTTGGGGACACAGACTACGAGCAGTACTTC.

This clonotype has more than one count but fewer than ten. The gene calls are TRBV2 and TRBJ1-4; TRBD1 agrees at 8 bases. This CDR3 spans 14 amino acids. With V trimmed by 10 bases and J by 8 bases, 12 bases remained unmatched. The germline CDR1 and CDR2 sequences are SNHLY and FYNNEI. The CDR3 DNA is TGTGCCACGAACCTTCAGGGGGCGGTGGAAAAACTGTTTTTT. It codes for CATNLQGAVEKLFF.

The table lists this clonotype with a few counts. The genes are TRBV19 and TRBJ1-1; no firm D call. The V end lost 4 bases, the J end lost 6 bases, and 9 bases lay between the germline ends. The germline CDR1 and CDR2 sequences are LNHDA and SQIVND (reference sequence). This CDR3 comprises 12 residues. The CDR3 spells CASSTHYSEAFF. In nucleotides, the CDR3 is TGTGCCAGTAGTACCCATTACTCTGAAGCTTTCTTT.

This clonotype has at least ten counts. The V gene is TRBV29-1, the J gene TRBJ2-1; D may correspond to TRBD1 or TRBD2 (5 bases each). Germline values: CDR1 SQVTM, CDR2 ANQGSEA. CDR3 size: 15 residues. The germline V and J ends were trimmed by 4 bases and 7 bases, with 20 bases remaining between them. CDR3 sequence reads: CSVVRGQGDLNEQFF. The CDR3 DNA reads as TGCAGCGTTGTCCGCGGGCAGGGAGATTTGAATGAGCAGTTCTTC.

This clonotype has a count of ten or more. The chain combines TRBV12-3 or TRBV12-4 with TRBJ2-4; possibly TRBD2 for D (5 bases). The CDR3 has 13 amino acids. Trimming removed 5 bases from V and 3 bases from J, with 8 bases in between. The DNA of the CDR3 is TGTGCCAGCAGTACGGGGTACAAAAACATTCAGTACTTC. It translates to CASSTGYKNIQYF.

This clonotype was counted between two and nine times. The V and J genes are TRBV15 and TRBJ2-7, with 7 positions matching TRBD1. The CDR3 is 15 residues long. Germline assignment: CDR1 LNHNV and CDR2 YYDKDF (reference sequence). V lost 5 bases and J lost 2; bases outside the gene matches: 9. CDR3 DNA: TGTGCCACCAGCGAATTCGGGACAGCGACCTACGAGCAGTACTTC. Protein product: CATSEFGTATYEQYF.

This clonotype came up many times. The V call is TRBV10-1, the J call TRBJ2-7; D not resolved. Germline CDR1 WNHNN, CDR2 SYGVQD (reference sequence). Deletions cut 8 bases from V and 4 bases from J, with 9 bases between. CDR3 length: 11 amino acids. The CDR3 loop is CASGNLYEQYF. CDR3 bases: TGCGCCAGCGGCAACCTTTACGAGCAGTACTTC.

At least ten counts were recorded for this clonotype. This chain uses TRBV5-8 with TRBJ2-1; 16 bases fit TRBD2. The germline V gene encodes CDR1 SGHTS and CDR2 YDEGEE. The CDR3 is 19 amino acids. V lost 5 bases to trimming and J lost 8 bases; unmatched junction nucleotides: 16. Here the CDR3 DNA reads TGTGCCAGCAGACTTCCGGGACTAGCGGGAGGGCCTCGGGGCGATGAGCAGTTCTTC. Amino acid sequence: CASRLPGLAGGPRGDEQFF.

This clonotype has a count of ten or more. The CDR3, as DNA: TGTGCCAGCAGCCAAGTCCAGGGGAACACTGAAGCTTTCTTT. It encodes CASSQVQGNTEAFF. V gene TRBV3-1 combines with J gene TRBJ1-1, with a possible D match to TRBD1 (5 bases). The CDR3 extends over 14 amino acids. The germline V gene encodes CDR1 LGHDT and CDR2 YNNKEL (reference sequence). The ends were cut back, 1 base at V and 1 base at J, with 7 bases in the middle.

This clonotype showed up many times. The gene calls are TRBV3-1 and TRBJ1-4, with D unresolved. Germline-derived CDR1 and CDR2 are LGHDT and YNNKEL (reference sequence). V lost 1 base to trimming and J lost 11 bases, with 14 bases between them. CDR3 length equals 14 residues. The CDR3 nucleotides read TGTGCCAGCAGCCAAGTAACGGCGGATGGGAAACTGTTTTTT. It translates to CASSQVTADGKLFF.

CDR3 sequence: CASSSRDTGLGYGYTF. The CDR3 DNA is TGTGCCAGTAGTTCTCGGGACACTGGCCTTGGCTATGGCTACACCTTC. The chain is built from TRBV19 and TRBJ1-2; D is perhaps TRBD1 (6 bases). Germline V CDR1 and CDR2: LNHDA, SQIVND (reference sequence). V dropped 5 bases and J dropped 4 bases, with 20 bases sitting between them. The CDR3 has 16 residues.

The J gene is TRBJ2-5, the V gene TRBV29-1; 8 positions agree with TRBD1. Germline lookup yields CDR1 SQVTM and CDR2 ANQGSEA. V lost 7 bases and J lost 3; bases outside the gene matches: 10. CDR3 size: 14 residues. The CDR3 coding sequence is TGCAGCGCCCAAAACAGGGGGGAGAAAGAGACCCAGTACTTC. It specifies CSAQNRGEKETQYF. The whole variable domain, filled in from reference TRBV29-1 and TRBJ2-5, reads SAVISQKPSRDICQRGTSLTIQCQVDSQVTMMFWYRQQPGQSLTLIATANQGSEATYESGFVIDKFPISRPNLTFSTLTVSNMSPEDSSIYLCSAQNRGEKETQYFGPGTRLLVL.

This clonotype has ten or more counts. The rearrangement uses TRBV3-1 and TRBJ2-2; weak D call: TRBD1 (6 bases). The V gene's germline CDR1 is LGHDT and CDR2 YNNKEL (reference sequence). The CDR3 covers 13 residues. Trimming removed 6 bases from V and 5 bases from J, with 10 bases in between. CDR3 DNA sequence: TGTGCCAGCAGACCCACAGGGACCGGGGAGCTGTTTTTT. It specifies CASRPTGTGELFF.

This clonotype was observed many times. The V gene is TRBV7-9, the J gene TRBJ1-1; unclear D gene. CDR1 SEHNR and CDR2 FQNEAQ come from the germline V gene (reference sequence). V shed 5 bases and J shed 6 bases, with 16 bases lying between them. This CDR3 spans 14 amino acids. CDR3 DNA sequence: TGTGCCAGCAGCCTAACCCTGGATCTTTCTGAAGCTTTCTTT. It yields the protein CASSLTLDLSEAFF. The whole variable domain, filled in from reference TRBV7-9 and TRBJ1-1, reads DTGVSQNPRHKITKRGQNVTFRCDPISEHNRLYWYRQTLGQGPEFLTYFQNEAQLEKSRLLSDRFSAERPKGSFSTLEIQRTEQGDSAMYLCASSLTLDLSEAFFGQGTRLTVV.

In this sample, this clonotype turned up many times. This chain uses TRBV5-6 with TRBJ1-1; the D gene is possibly TRBD1 (6 bases). This CDR3 spans 13 amino acids. Trimming took 4 bases from V and 6 from J, leaving 13 bases between them. Germline V gene lookup returns CDR1 SGHDT and CDR2 YYEEEE. CDR3 DNA: TGTGCCAGCAGCCCTGACAGGTACCCTGAAGCTTTCTTT. This codes for CASSPDRYPEAFF.

This clonotype was observed a single time. The CDR3 nucleotides read TGTGCCAGCAGTTTAGTCCGGGGGGCGCTTGAAAAACTGTTTTTT. Protein product: CASSLVRGALEKLFF. V gene TRBV12-3 or TRBV12-4 combines with J gene TRBJ1-4; D may be TRBD1 (6 bases). The CDR3 consists of 15 residues. Trimming pared 1 base from V and 7 bases from J, leaving 13 bases between.

This clonotype was seen repeatedly, ten times or more. This chain joins TRBV15 and TRBJ2-1; 8 nucleotides line up with TRBD1. The CDR3 sequence is 16 residues long. Germline V gene sequence: CDR1 LNHNV, CDR2 YYDKDF (reference sequence). V was pared by 3 bases and J by 5 bases, with 9 bases of the junction left unmatched. CDR3 protein: CATSRVGQGTNNEQFF. The CDR3 DNA follows: TGTGCCACCAGCAGGGTTGGACAGGGAACCAACAATGAGCAGTTCTTC.

This clonotype was seen at least ten times. This chain links TRBV20-1 with TRBJ1-1; a weak D match, TRBD1 (6 bases). Germline CDR1 and CDR2: DFQATT and SNEGSKA (reference sequence). The V end lost 4 bases, the J end lost 1 base, and 7 bases lay between the germline ends. CDR3 length equals 12 residues. The CDR3 nucleotides read TGCAGTGCTAAGGGACAGAACACTGAAGCTTTCTTT. Its translation: CSAKGQNTEAFF.

This clonotype has more than one count but fewer than ten. This chain uses TRBV11-2 with TRBJ1-4, with a possible D match to TRBD1 (5 bases). The CDR3 runs 14 residues. In germline, CDR1 is SGHAT, CDR2 FQNNGV. Trimming left V 1 base short and J 13 bases short, with 16 bases between. CDR3 loop: CASSLGVTARGLFF. The DNA for the CDR3 is TGTGCCAGCAGCTTAGGGGTGACAGCCCGTGGACTGTTTTTT.

In this sample, this clonotype turned up many times. The chain is built from TRBV2 and TRBJ2-7; D not resolved. This CDR3 contains 15 residues. Trimming took 2 bases from V and 4 from J, leaving 15 bases between them. Germline V CDR1 and CDR2: SNHLY, FYNNEI. The CDR3 region has the DNA TGTGCCAGCAGTGAATCCCCCGAGTTATCGTACGAGCAGTACTTC. It translates to CASSESPELSYEQYF.

This clonotype came up a few times. The V call is TRBV6-1, the J call TRBJ2-2; D is undetermined. The CDR3 totals 12 residues. Trimming left V 5 bases short and J 8 bases short, with 9 bases between. Germline CDR1 is MNHNS and CDR2 is SASEGT. CDR3 bases: TGTGCCAGCAGTTCGTTCAGGGGGGAGCTGTTTTTT. Residues: CASSSFRGELFF.

This clonotype turned up a few times. This rearrangement joins TRBV18 to TRBJ1-1; D remains unclear. Trimming left V 6 bases short and J 4 bases short, with 18 bases between. The CDR3 length is 15 residues. CDR1 and CDR2 from the germline V gene are KGHSH and LQKENI. The CDR3 here is CASSFTNVMRTEAFF. CDR3 bases: TGTGCCAGCTCTTTCACAAATGTAATGCGCACTGAAGCTTTCTTT.

The sample holds a few counts of this clonotype. A single base separates this from a much larger clone, so it may be a read error. The gene calls are TRBV6-2 or TRBV6-3 and TRBJ2-3, with D unclear. Germline V lookup: CDR1 MNHEY, CDR2 SVGEGT. This CDR3 has 13 residues. Deletions cut 0 bases from V and 2 bases from J, with 3 bases between. CDR3 coding DNA: TGTGCCAGCAGTTACTCTAACACAGATACGCAGTATTTT. Its translation is CASSYSNTDTQYF.

This clonotype has at least ten counts. This chain joins TRBV2 and TRBJ2-1, with 9 bases fitting TRBD1. CDR3 size: 15 residues. The V and J ends lost 6 bases and 7 bases, in that order; junction bases with no gene match: 10. Germline V CDR1 and CDR2: SNHLY, FYNNEI. CDR3 region: CASRRTGAEGNEQFF. In DNA form, the CDR3 reads TGTGCCAGCAGACGGACAGGGGCCGAGGGGAATGAGCAGTTCTTC. The full variable domain, rest sourced from reference TRBV2 and TRBJ2-1, is EPEVTQTPSHQVTQMGQEVILRCVPISNHLYFYWYRQILGQKVEFLVSFYNNEISEKSEIFDDQFSVERPDGSNFTLKIRSTKLEDSAMYFCASRRTGAEGNEQFFGPGTRLTVL.

This clonotype was detected only a few times. The chain joins TRBV28 to TRBJ2-5; no definite D call. The CDR3 totals 14 residues. Germline lookup yields CDR1 MDHEN and CDR2 SYDVKM. Trimming took off 2 bases at V and 1 base at J, with 8 bases between the two ends. The CDR3 DNA follows: TGTGCCAGCAGTTTAATTGGCTCCCAAGAGACCCAGTACTTC. Encoded protein: CASSLIGSQETQYF.

DNA for the CDR3: TGTGCCAGCAGCTTGAGCGGGACACCCTTAAATAATGAAAAACTGTTTTTT. It translates to CASSLSGTPLNNEKLFF. The V and J genes are TRBV5-6 and TRBJ1-4; TRBD1 might be the D (6 bases). Germline assignment: CDR1 SGHDT and CDR2 YYEEEE. The ends were cut back, 1 base at V and 4 bases at J, with 17 bases in the middle. This CDR3 has 17 amino acids.

With respect to this clonotype: The junction departs from the called germline gene at one end, perhaps through a read error. The chain couples TRBV20-1 to TRBJ1-6; 8 bases are shared with TRBD1. Germline values: CDR1 DFQATT, CDR2 SNEGSKA (reference sequence). The CDR3 consists of 15 residues. The CDR3 DNA is TGCGGTGCTAGAGGATCCGGGACAGGTCATACACCCCTCCACTTC. Translated: CGARGSGTGHTPLHF.

This clonotype was recorded a few times. The rearrangement uses TRBV6-4 and TRBJ2-1; D gene unclear. V was cut by 3 bases and J by 8 bases, with 5 bases left in between. The CDR3 consists of 11 residues. The germline V gene has CDR1 MRHNA and CDR2 SNTAGT. CDR3 nucleotides: TGTGCCAGCAGTGATTTCTATGAGCAGTTCTTC. This encodes CASSDFYEQFF.